The TCR beta chain described here comes from a study of early T cells in non-severe SARS-CoV-2 infection. Trimming removed 1 base from V and 4 bases from J, with 5 bases in between. The germline CDR1 and CDR2 sequences are SGHAT and FQDESV (reference sequence). The CDR3 has 13 residues. General study findings and limits: Matching with VDJdb favored anti-spike CD8 responses (missing private and CD4 specificities).

Researchers attached unique molecular identifiers to individual cDNA molecules. Using its own MiXCR run on the 5' RACE reads, TCRdb lists one record per CDR3 protein. The sample carries 50,000 to 75,000 distinct CDR3 sequences, 9.5% to 15% recorded once. As for this clonotype: Antigen unknown.

The rearrangement links TRBV11-1 to TRBJ2-4, with a possible D match to TRBD1 (5 bases). The sequence was obtained from an adult who was a healthcare worker with PCR-confirmed SARS-CoV-2 infection or an uninfected control (not recorded which). The donor label of this sample is uncertain. The sequencing here drew on whole blood, taken at baseline. CDR3 nucleotide sequence: TGTGCCAGCAGCTTAGGACAGAAAAACATTCAGTACTTC. This sequence encodes CASSLGQKNIQYF. The entire variable domain, with the rest obtained from reference TRBV11-1 and TRBJ2-4, is as follows: EAEVAQSPRYKITEKSQAVAFWCDPISGHATLYWYRQILGQGPELLVQFQDESVVDDSQLPKDRFSAERLKGVDSTLKIQPAELGDSAMYLCASSLGQKNIQYFGAGTRLSVL.